The 29 T cell receptor beta chains below all came from one sample that was sequenced in a study of T cells expressing NK-cell markers. From the 5' RACE reads, TCRdb lists one entry per CDR3 protein and no DNA. This repertoire includes 400,000 to 450,000 distinct CDR3 sequences. The specimen was blood T cells: a sorted CD56 or NKG2C T cell subset, CD4+ or CD8+ T cells, or bulk PBMC T cells (not recorded which). All receptors derive from a woman between 18 and 75 years old in good health.

The chain couples TRBV20-1 to TRBJ2-1; TCRdb outputs TRBD2, but without DNA this stays unchecked. CDR1 DFQATT and CDR2 SNEGSKA come from the germline V gene (reference sequence). This CDR3 is built from 14 residues. The CDR3 is CSASRTSFHNEQFF.

The chain is built from TRBV7-3 and TRBJ2-1. The CDR3 is made up of 13 amino acids. Germline V gene sequence: CDR1 SGHTA, CDR2 FQGTGA. The CDR3 sequence is CASSPTDGVEQFF.

The chain joins TRBV6-1 to TRBJ2-1; the D call from TCRdb, TRBD2, cannot be confirmed without DNA. This CDR3 is 17 amino acids long. Germline CDR1 and CDR2: MNHNS and SASEGT. This CDR3 is CASRSPRTSGRLNEQFF.

The chain joins TRBV29-1 to TRBJ2-3; TCRdb's D gene call, TRBD1, goes unchecked for lack of DNA. Germline V gene data show CDR1 as SQVTM and CDR2 as ANQGSEA. There are 16 residues in the CDR3. CDR3 loop: CSVGGRGHLSTDTQYF.

This rearrangement joins TRBV3-1 to TRBJ2-4; TCRdb lists TRBD1, though no DNA is available to test this call. Germline V gene lookup returns CDR1 LGHDT and CDR2 YNNKEL (reference sequence). The CDR3 is 18 residues long. The CDR3 is CASSQDPRTGRAKNIQYF. Combining the CDR3 with reference TRBV3-1 and TRBJ2-4 gives the whole variable domain DTAVSQTPKYLVTQMGNDKSIKCEQNLGHDTMYWYKQDSKKFLKIMFSYNNKELIINETVPNRFSPKSPDKAHLNLHINSLELGDSAVYFCASSQDPRTGRAKNIQYFGAGTRLSVL.

V and J are TRBV29-1 and TRBJ2-1; TCRdb lists TRBD2, though no DNA is available to test this call. CDR3 length equals 12 residues. The germline V gene encodes CDR1 SQVTM and CDR2 ANQGSEA. The CDR3 is CSVVTSGQEQFF.

The chain links TRBV3-1 to TRBJ2-2; TCRdb returns TRBD1, unconfirmable since there is no DNA. CDR3 size: 16 residues. Germline lookup yields CDR1 LGHDT and CDR2 YNNKEL (reference sequence). The CDR3 sequence is CASSQVLGGAAGELFF.

The J gene is TRBJ1-3, the V gene TRBV7-2; TCRdb names TRBD1, which stays unverified in the absence of DNA. CDR1 is SGHTA, CDR2 FQGNSA, per germline. The CDR3 consists of 16 residues. The CDR3 reads CASSLVGTGYGNTIYF.

This rearrangement joins TRBV4-3 to TRBJ2-5; as DNA is missing, the TRBD2 call by TCRdb cannot be tested. Germline values: CDR1 LGHNA, CDR2 YSLEER. The CDR3 sequence is 15 residues long. The CDR3 loop reads CASSQGAGPQETQYF.

The chain employs TRBV27 and TRBJ2-7; the D gene TCRdb calls, TRBD1, cannot be checked with no DNA. The CDR3 extends over 12 amino acids. The germline CDR1 and CDR2 sequences are MNHEY and SMNVEV (reference sequence). The CDR3 sequence: CASSTQGNEQYF.

The chain combines TRBV30 with TRBJ2-3. Germline assignment: CDR1 GTSNPN and CDR2 SVGIG (reference sequence). The CDR3 has 13 residues. The CDR3 reads CALRQSSTDTQYF.

The rearrangement joins TRBV20-1 to TRBJ1-3; TCRdb calls TRBD1, which cannot be checked without DNA. Germline CDR1 DFQATT, CDR2 SNEGSKA (reference sequence). The CDR3 loop spans 14 amino acids. CDR3 residues: CSAPTGDSGNTIYF.

The chain has TRBV12-3 or TRBV12-4 and TRBJ1-5; TCRdb picks TRBD1, but there is no DNA to check that call. The CDR3 has 13 amino acids. CDR3 residues: CASSFLSGQPQHF.

The CDR3 here is CASSLVGGLTDTQYF. This rearrangement joins TRBV12-3 or TRBV12-4 to TRBJ2-3; absent DNA, TCRdb's TRBD1 call cannot be checked. CDR3 length: 15 residues.

J is TRBJ2-5 and V is TRBV4-3. CDR1 is LGHNA, CDR2 YSLEER, per germline. There are 13 residues in the CDR3. CDR3 sequence reads: CASSRGRQETQYF.

V usage is TRBV25-1 and J usage is TRBJ2-7; TCRdb's D call of TRBD1 is untestable without DNA. Germline lookup yields CDR1 MGHDK and CDR2 SYGVNS. The CDR3 length is 17 residues. The CDR3 sequence is CASSPRGPETNSYEQYF.

The J gene is TRBJ2-2, the V gene TRBV5-1. Germline CDR1 is SGHRS and CDR2 is YFSETQ. The CDR3 is 14 residues long. The CDR3 sequence is CASSDGRSTGELFF.

This chain links TRBV7-8 with TRBJ2-3; no DNA is available, so the TRBD2 call from TCRdb remains unchecked. Germline loops: CDR1 SGHVS, CDR2 FQNEAQ. This CDR3 contains 17 residues. The CDR3 reads CASSLGSERAEGDTQYF.

V is TRBV6-6 and J is TRBJ2-7; TCRdb calls TRBD1, which cannot be checked without DNA. Germline loops: CDR1 MNHNY, CDR2 SVGAGI (reference sequence). CDR3 length equals 13 residues. This CDR3 reads CASGPGQGYEQYF.

The chain has TRBV18 and TRBJ2-1; the TCRdb call, TRBD2, lacks DNA for checking. The CDR3 spans 12 residues. The germline gives CDR1 KGHSH, CDR2 LQKENI. CDR3 in amino acids: CASSVGAGEQFF.

This chain connects TRBV12-3 or TRBV12-4 to TRBJ2-3; absent DNA, TCRdb's TRBD2 call cannot be checked. The CDR3 is 15 residues long. CDR3 loop: CASSFPVGRPDTQYF.

This sequence joins TRBV25-1 and TRBJ2-5; TCRdb names TRBD1, which stays unverified in the absence of DNA. This CDR3 region has 12 residues. Looked up from germline, CDR1 is MGHDK and CDR2 is SYGVNS. CDR3 loop: CASMGTGRTQYF.

The rearrangement joins TRBV3-1 to TRBJ1-2; TCRdb reports TRBD1, a call that lacks DNA to check it against. The CDR3 totals 13 residues. Per the germline V gene, CDR1 is LGHDT and CDR2 is YNNKEL (reference sequence). CDR3 region: CASSLLRDRGYTF.

The chain carries TRBV11-2 and TRBJ2-7. Germline V gene sequence: CDR1 SGHAT, CDR2 FQNNGV. The CDR3 is made up of 15 amino acids. The CDR3 is CASSLALGDIYEQYF.

V and J are TRBV4-3 and TRBJ1-2. CDR1 and CDR2 (germline): LGHNA, YSLEER. This CDR3 region has 13 residues. CDR3 amino acids: CASSLVGSYGYTF.

This chain uses TRBV5-1 with TRBJ1-5; TCRdb proposes TRBD1, but this gene call is untestable without DNA. In germline, CDR1 is SGHRS, CDR2 YFSETQ. This CDR3 is built from 13 residues. The CDR3 region is CASSFVGGQPQHF.

V gene TRBV3-1 combines with J gene TRBJ2-3; TCRdb calls TRBD2, which cannot be checked without DNA. The germline V gene has CDR1 LGHDT and CDR2 YNNKEL (reference sequence). This CDR3 contains 14 residues. CDR3 sequence: CASRVGGRTDTQYF.

V is TRBV7-2 and J is TRBJ2-7; TCRdb's D call of TRBD1 is untestable without DNA. The CDR3 is 17 residues long. CDR1 and CDR2 from the germline V gene are SGHTA and FQGNSA. This chain's CDR3 is CASSSAPAAGSSYEQYF.

The rearrangement uses TRBV6-1 and TRBJ2-3; TCRdb returns TRBD2, unconfirmable since there is no DNA. CDR1 is MNHNS and CDR2 is SASEGT in the germline V gene. The CDR3 has 17 amino acids. This chain's CDR3 is CASSEGASGGSADTQYF.